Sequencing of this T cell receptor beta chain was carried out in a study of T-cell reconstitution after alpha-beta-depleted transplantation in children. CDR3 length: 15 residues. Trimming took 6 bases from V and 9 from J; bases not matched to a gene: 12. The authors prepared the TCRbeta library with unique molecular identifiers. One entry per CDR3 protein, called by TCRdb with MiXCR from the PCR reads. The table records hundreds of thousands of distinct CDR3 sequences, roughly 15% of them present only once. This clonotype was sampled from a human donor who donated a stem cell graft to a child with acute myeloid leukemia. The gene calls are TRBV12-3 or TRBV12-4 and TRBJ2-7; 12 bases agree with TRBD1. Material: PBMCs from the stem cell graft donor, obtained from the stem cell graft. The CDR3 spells CASSHGTGGPGVQYV. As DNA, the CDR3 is TGTGCCAGCAGCCATGGGACAGGGGGCCCCGGCGTGCAGTACGTC.